The entry below describes one T cell receptor beta chain. Per the germline V gene, CDR1 is LGHDT and CDR2 is YNNKEL (reference sequence). CDR3 size: 13 residues. The junction had 6 bases not matched to a gene; V was cut back by 10 bases and J by 5 bases. A quantity of roughly 0.5 to 1 ug RNA underwent reverse transcription using random hexamers. The authors amplified TCR beta CDR3 across 54 Vbeta and 13 Jbeta using immunoSEQ multiplex PCR. TCRdb recomputed calls from the immunoSEQ multiplex PCR reads with MiXCR, one row per CDR3 protein. The table records about 190,000 distinct CDR3 sequences, 93% of them present only once. These data are taken from a study of CD8 T cells in Susac syndrome.

The sequenced sample was CD4+ T cells from PBMCs. The clonotype originates from a human donor in good health. The chain combines TRBV3-1 with TRBJ2-1; 9 nucleotides align to TRBD2. CDR3 DNA: TGTGCCACCCGGACTAGCGAAGACAATGAGCAGTTCTTC. Translation: CATRTSEDNEQFF.